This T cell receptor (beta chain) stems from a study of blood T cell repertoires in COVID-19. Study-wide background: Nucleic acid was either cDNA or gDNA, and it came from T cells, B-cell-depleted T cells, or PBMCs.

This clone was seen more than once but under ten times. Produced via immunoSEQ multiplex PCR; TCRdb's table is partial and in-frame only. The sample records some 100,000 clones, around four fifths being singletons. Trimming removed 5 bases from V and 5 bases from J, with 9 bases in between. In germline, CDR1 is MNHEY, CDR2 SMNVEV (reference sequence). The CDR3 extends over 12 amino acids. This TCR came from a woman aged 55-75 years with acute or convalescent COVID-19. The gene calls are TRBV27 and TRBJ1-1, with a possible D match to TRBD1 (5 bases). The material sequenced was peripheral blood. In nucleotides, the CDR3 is TGTGCCAGCAGTATCGGGGGGACTGAAGCTTTCTTT. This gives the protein CASSIGGTEAFF.